Each of the 9 T cell receptor beta chains below was sequenced from the same sample in a study of patients and donors after allogeneic stem cell transplantation. MiXCR, run by TCRdb on the RT-PCR reads, gives a single entry per CDR3 protein. The sample lists under 200,000 distinct CDR3 sequences; 30% were seen once. Sequencing used blood, either unsorted or a sorted T cell fraction (not recorded which). The receptor set was obtained from a human donor who was either an allogeneic HSCT recipient or a stem cell or donor lymphocyte infusion donor (not recorded which). It is not recorded whose cells these are; they may come from a transplant donor.

This clonotype appeared a few times. V usage is TRBV7-9 and J usage is TRBJ1-4, with unresolved D. The CDR3 is made up of 14 amino acids. Trimming pared 5 bases from V and 0 bases from J, leaving 7 bases between. Germline assignment: CDR1 SEHNR and CDR2 FQNEAQ (reference sequence). The CDR3 nucleotides read TGTGCCAGCAGCCCCGGGACAACTAATGAAAAACTGTTTTTT. It is translated as CASSPGTTNEKLFF. Drawing the rest from reference TRBV7-9 and TRBJ1-4, the complete variable domain is DTGVSQNPRHKITKRGQNVTFRCDPISEHNRLYWYRQTLGQGPEFLTYFQNEAQLEKSRLLSDRFSAERPKGSFSTLEIQRTEQGDSAMYLCASSPGTTNEKLFFGSGTQLSVL.

The chain joins TRBV6-5 to TRBJ2-1; TRBD2 is a possible D gene (5 bases). Germline V CDR1 and CDR2: MNHEY, SVGAGI. Trimming left V 4 bases short and J 6 bases short, with 10 bases between. The CDR3 length is 13 residues. For the CDR3, the DNA is TGTGCCAGCAGTTTCGGACTTTCCAATGAGCAGTTCTTC. This encodes CASSFGLSNEQFF.

The chain has TRBV6-1 and TRBJ1-3, with unresolved D. The CDR3 has 16 residues. Per germline, CDR1 MNHNS and CDR2 SASEGT. The ends were cut back, 2 bases at V and 3 bases at J, with 14 bases in the middle. The DNA for the CDR3 is TGTGCCAGCAGTGAAATGTTTTGGGCGGATGGAAACACCATATATTTT. Translating gives CASSEMFWADGNTIYF.

The chain links TRBV7-9 to TRBJ2-3; 13 bases match TRBD2. The CDR3 consists of 17 residues. Losses at the gene ends were 5 bases for V and 2 bases for J; bases not matched to a gene: 7. The germline gives CDR1 SEHNR, CDR2 FQNEAQ (reference sequence). DNA of the CDR3: TGTGCCAGCAGCCCACGGACTAGCGGGAGTCCCACAGATACGCAGTATTTT. Its translation: CASSPRTSGSPTDTQYF.

This clonotype was detected only a few times. The chain carries TRBV24-1 and TRBJ2-1; 7 nucleotides match TRBD2. Germline CDR1 KGHDR, CDR2 SFDVKD. This CDR3 comprises 15 residues. After removal of 5 bases from V and 6 bases from J, the junction contained 9 bases not matched to a gene. The DNA for the CDR3 is TGTGCCACCAGTGGGGCGGGAGTGGGGTCCAATGAGCAGTTCTTC. Encoded protein: CATSGAGVGSNEQFF.

This chain connects TRBV28 to TRBJ2-5, with TRBD1 as a possible D gene (6 bases). This CDR3 spans 14 amino acids. V was clipped by 3 bases and J by 2 bases, with 10 bases between them. Germline CDR1 reads MDHEN; CDR2 reads SYDVKM. The CDR3 coding sequence is TGTGCCAGCAGTTTTGACGGGACACAAGAGACCCAGTACTTC. This gives the protein CASSFDGTQETQYF.

This clonotype has only a few counts. This chain links TRBV20-1 with TRBJ2-7, with 8 positions matching TRBD2. CDR3 length equals 12 residues. Germline-derived CDR1 and CDR2 are DFQATT and SNEGSKA (reference sequence). V gave up 7 bases and J gave up 2 bases; unmatched junction bases: 4. CDR3 residues: CSGKGLAYEQYF. The CDR3 DNA reads TGCAGTGGAAAGGGACTAGCCTACGAGCAGTACTTC.

The rearrangement uses TRBV12-3 or TRBV12-4 and TRBJ2-7; 9 positions match TRBD2. The CDR3 totals 12 residues. Trimming removed 6 bases from V and 5 bases from J; junction bases left unmatched: 2. CDR3 region: CASRLAGHEQYF. In DNA form, the CDR3 reads TGTGCCAGCAGGCTAGCGGGACACGAGCAGTACTTC.

The CDR3 region is CASGSGGSKNEQFF. The CDR3 bases are TGTGCCAGCGGGAGCGGGGGGTCTAAAAATGAGCAGTTCTTC. The chain couples TRBV27 to TRBJ2-1; TRBD2 matches 9 bases. The CDR3 extends over 14 amino acids. The V gene end was trimmed by 8 bases and the J gene end by 7 bases; junction bases not matched to a gene: 9. CDR1 is MNHEY and CDR2 is SMNVEV in the germline V gene (reference sequence).